The entry below gives a single T cell receptor (beta chain) sequence along with its context. TCRdb's table, derived via immunoSEQ multiplex PCR, lists solely in-frame clones and lacks some. The sample yields a few hundred thousand clones, roughly 90% seen once. The sample belongs to a study of blood T cell repertoires in COVID-19. Looking at the study overall: From the United States, Italy and Spain came samples of acute and convalescent COVID-19.

The V gene end was trimmed by 3 bases and the J gene end by 5 bases; junction bases not matched to a gene: 14. Per the germline V gene, CDR1 is SGHRS and CDR2 is YFSETQ. This CDR3 has 17 residues. The gene calls are TRBV5-1 and TRBJ2-4; 7 bases line up with TRBD2. The sequence came from a man aged 18 to 29 with COVID-19, enrolled during active disease. Sequencing input: peripheral blood. The CDR3 coding sequence is TGCGCCAGCAGCTCGAGCCGGGGTGGGAGGGCCCAAAACATTCAGTACTTC. Its protein is CASSSSRGGRAQNIQYF.